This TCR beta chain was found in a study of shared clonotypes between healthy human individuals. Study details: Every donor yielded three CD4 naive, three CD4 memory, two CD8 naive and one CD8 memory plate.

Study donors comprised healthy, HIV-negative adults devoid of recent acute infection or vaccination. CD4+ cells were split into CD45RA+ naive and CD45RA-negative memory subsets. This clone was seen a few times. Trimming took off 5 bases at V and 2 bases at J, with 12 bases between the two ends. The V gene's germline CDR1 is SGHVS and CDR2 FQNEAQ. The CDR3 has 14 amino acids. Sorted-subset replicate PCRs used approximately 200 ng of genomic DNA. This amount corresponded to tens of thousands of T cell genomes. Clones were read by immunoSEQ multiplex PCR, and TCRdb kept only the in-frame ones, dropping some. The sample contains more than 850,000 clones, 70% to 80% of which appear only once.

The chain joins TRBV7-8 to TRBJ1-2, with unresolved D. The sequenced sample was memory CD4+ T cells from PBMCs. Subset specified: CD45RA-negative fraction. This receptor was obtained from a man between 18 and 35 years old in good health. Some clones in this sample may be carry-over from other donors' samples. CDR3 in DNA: TGTGCCAGCAGCCCGCCTGACACAAACTATGGCTACACCTTC. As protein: CASSPPDTNYGYTF.